A selection of T cell receptor beta chains follows, all from one sample in a study of blood T cell repertoires in COVID-19. Produced via immunoSEQ multiplex PCR; TCRdb's table is partial and in-frame only. Found here are about 400,000 clones, more than 75% of them singletons; the top ten hold just under 3%. The sequenced sample consisted of PBMCs or T cells enriched from blood (not recorded which). Every receptor here comes from a woman in her 30s who had recovered from COVID-19. CDR3s include the opening cysteine and the closing phenylalanine or tryptophan. A D gene is named only where the DNA matches it firmly. Not every row has a clone size; where given, it reads once, few, many or a size class.

TRBJ1-5 NA NA TRBV30 TGTGCCTGGGAACCAAGGGGCCAGGGGCCCCAGCATTTT CAWEPRGQGPQHF
TRBJ1-2 NA NA TRBV5-5 TGTGCCAGCAGCACCCAGGACGGGACACCTATGGGAGGCTACACCTTC CASSTQDGTPMGGYTF
TRBJ1-1 NA TRBD1 TRBV7-8 TGTGCCAGCAGCGTCGGACAGGGTATGAACACTGAAGCTTTCTTT CASSVGQGMNTEAFF
TRBJ2-7 NA NA TRBV7-4 TGTGCCAGCAGTAGTTCCTCCCTCAGGGTTAGCTCCTACGAGCAGTACTTC CASSSSSLRVSSYEQYF
TRBJ2-7 NA NA TRBV5-1 TGCGCCAGCAGGAAAGGCAGCGAAGCGCCCTCCTACGAGCAGTACTTC CASRKGSEAPSYEQYF
TRBJ2-5 NA NA TRBV19 TGTGCCAGTAGTATAGTGCGCTCGCTCCCAGAGACCCAGTACTTC CASSIVRSLPETQYF
TRBJ2-7 NA NA TRBV10-2 TGCGCCAGCAGGGACTATCTGGACCACGAGCAGTACTTC CASRDYLDHEQYF
TRBJ1-2 NA TRBD1 TRBV30 TGTGCCTGGAGGACAGGGAACTATGGCTACACCTTC CAWRTGNYGYTF
TRBJ1-2 NA NA TRBV28 TGTGCCAGCAGTAGGAGGAACAGGGTATCTGGCTACACCTTC CASSRRNRVSGYTF
TRBJ1-2 NA TRBD1 TRBV15 TGTGCCACCAGCAGAGATCATGGGACAGTTAACTATGGCTACACCTTC CATSRDHGTVNYGYTF
TRBJ2-4 NA NA TRBV2 TGTGCCAGCAGTCCCCGCCCCTTGAGGGTCTTAAGAGTAGCCAAAAACATTCAGTACTTC CASSPRPLRVLRVAKNIQYF
TRBJ1-4 NA TRBD1 TRBV28 TGTGCCAGCAGTTTAACAGGGGGGGGTGAAAAACTGTTTTTT CASSLTGGGEKLFF
TRBJ1-1 NA TRBD1 TRBV7-2 TGTGCCAGCAGCCAGGGACAGGGTTCTGAAGCTTTCTTT CASSQGQGSEAFF
TRBJ2-6 NA NA TRBV7-2 TGTGCCAGCAGGTTTATGGGGGCCAACGTCCTGACTTTC CASRFMGANVLTF
TRBJ2-7 NA TRBD1 TRBV30 TGTGCCTGGACCGAGGGACAGGGGTTTTCCTACGAGCAGTACTTC CAWTEGQGFSYEQYF
TRBJ2-5 NA NA TRBV29-1 TGCAGCGTCCCCCCGGGGCAAGAGACCCAGTACTTC CSVPPGQETQYF
TRBJ2-1 NA TRBD2 TRBV29-1 TGCAGCGTTGAGGGGGGGACTAGCGGGAAATACGACAATGAGCAGTTCTTC CSVEGGTSGKYDNEQFF
TRBJ1-2 NA NA TRBV27 TGTGCCAGCAGTTTATGGGCGGCGGGGGAAGGAGGCTACACCTTC CASSLWAAGEGGYTF
TRBJ1-2 NA NA TRBV27 TGTGCCAGCAGTCCACGGCCGGAGTTAGCTAACTATGGCTACACCTTC CASSPRPELANYGYTF
TRBJ2-7 few NA TRBV10-1 TGCGCCAGCCGAGGGCGGAGCTCCTACGAGCAGTACTTC CASRGRSSYEQYF
TRBJ2-5 NA TRBD2 TRBV12-5 TGTGCTAGTGGTTTTGGACTTCGGGAGGGAGAGACCCAGTACTTC CASGFGLREGETQYF
TRBJ1-1 NA NA TRBV19 TGTGCCAGTAAGGGCCGACGCAGGGCCCTGAACACTGAAGCTTTCTTT CASKGRRRALNTEAFF
TRBJ1-4 NA TRBD1 TRBV19 TGTGCCAGTCGACAGGGGGCCGGAGAGTTTTATGAAAAACTGTTTTTT CASRQGAGEFYEKLFF
TRBJ2-7 once NA TRBV4-2 TGTGCCAGCAGCCAAGATTCTCACTTCAACGAGCAGTACTTC CASSQDSHFNEQYF
TRBJ1-1 NA TRBD1 TRBV2 TGTGCCAGCAGGTCACAGGGGGAGAGCACTGAAGCTTTCTTT CASRSQGESTEAFF
TRBJ1-2 NA NA TRBV9 TGTGCCAGCAGCGTCGCCGGGACTCGGGGCTACACCTTC CASSVAGTRGYTF
TRBJ2-5 NA TRBD2 TRBV10-3 TGTGCCATCAGTGATGTTGCGGGAGGGCCAGGAAAGACCCAGTACTTC CAISDVAGGPGKTQYF
TRBJ1-5 NA NA TRBV7-8 TGTGCCAGCAGCTTAGAACGGACAGCAAATCAGCCCCAGCATTTT CASSLERTANQPQHF
TRBJ1-2 NA TRBD1 TRBV11-2 TGTGCCAGCAGCTTAGTGGGACAGGGTGCTAACTATGGCTACACCTTC CASSLVGQGANYGYTF
TRBJ1-2 NA NA TRBV7-9 TGTGCCAGCACAGACTCATACTATGGCTACACCTTC CASTDSYYGYTF
TRBJ2-7 once NA TRBV3-1/TRBV3-2 TGTGCCAGCAGCCAGCGGCCAGCTAATGCCTACGAGCAGTACTTC CASSQRPANAYEQYF
TRBJ2-7 NA TRBD2 TRBV27 TGTGCCAGCACGTACAGTAGCGGGAGTGTATCCGAGCAGTACTTC CASTYSSGSVSEQYF
TRBJ1-2 NA TRBD1 TRBV7-9 TGTGCCAGCAGCTTAATCGGGACAGGGTATGAGGGAGGCTACACCTTC CASSLIGTGYEGGYTF
TRBJ2-7 NA NA TRBV15 TGTGCCACCAGTAGCCGGATTAGCTCCTACGAGCAGTACTTC CATSSRISSYEQYF
TRBJ1-4 NA NA TRBV9 TGTGCCAGCAGCACTAGACTAGGGGAAAAACTGTTTTTT CASSTRLGEKLFF
TRBJ1-2 NA NA TRBV28 TGTGCCAGCAGCTCCCAGGCGACTGGCTACACCTTC CASSSQATGYTF
TRBJ1-1 NA TRBD1 TRBV5-8 TGTGCCAGCAGCCAAGACAGGGGTGGATTCGCTTTCTTT CASSQDRGGFAFF
TRBJ2-1 NA NA TRBV24-1 TGTGCCACCAGTGGGCCGGACAGCTCCTACAATGAGCAGTTCTTC CATSGPDSSYNEQFF
TRBJ2-1 once TRBD2 TRBV19 TGTGCCAGTAGTACCCGACTAGCGGCCTTATACAATGAGCAGTTCTTC CASSTRLAALYNEQFF
TRBJ2-2 NA TRBD2 TRBV7-8 TGTGCCAGCAGCTCCCGCGGGACTAGTTCGAACACCGGGGAGCTGTTTTTT CASSSRGTSSNTGELFF
TRBJ1-6 once NA TRBV3-1/TRBV3-2 TGTGCCAGCAGCCAAGTAAACAGGGATTCACCCCTCCACTTT CASSQVNRDSPLHF